A single sample gave rise to the 27 T cell receptor beta chains below, sequenced in a study of T cells in Graves' hyperthyroidism and ophthalmopathy. RNA transcripts served as the template for amplifying TCR beta CDR3 regions. First-round RT-PCR of the TCR CDR3 relied on the HTBI primer set. TCRdb independently ran MiXCR on the multiplex PCR reads; one entry per CDR3 protein. The sample holds 300,000 to 450,000 distinct CDR3 sequences; approximately 15% are singletons and the top ten take about 30%. The sample consisted of blood. These receptors originate from a woman under 30 with Graves' hyperthyroidism that later progressed to Graves' ophthalmopathy.

This chain uses TRBV2 with TRBJ2-5, with D perhaps TRBD1 (6 bases). This CDR3 region has 13 residues. The V and J ends lost 8 bases and 3 bases respectively, with 13 bases between them. Looked up from germline, CDR1 is SNHLY and CDR2 is FYNNEI. CDR3 nucleotides: TGTGCCAGCTCGACAGGACTGAAAGAGACCCAGTACTTC. This sequence encodes CASSTGLKETQYF. Drawing the rest from reference TRBV2 and TRBJ2-5, the complete variable domain is EPEVTQTPSHQVTQMGQEVILRCVPISNHLYFYWYRQILGQKVEFLVSFYNNEISEKSEIFDDQFSVERPDGSNFTLKIRSTKLEDSAMYFCASSTGLKETQYFGPGTRLLVL.

This clonotype was seen many times. The CDR3: CASRTGKSRHGYTF. The DNA for the CDR3 is TGTGCCAGCAGAACGGGAAAGAGCCGTCACGGCTACACCTTC. The J gene is TRBJ1-2, the V gene TRBV6-2 or TRBV6-3, with no clear D. This CDR3 region has 14 residues. CDR1 and CDR2 from the germline V gene are MNHEY and SVGEGT. V lost 6 bases and J lost 8, with 19 bases in between.

Many counts were recorded for this clonotype. The chain has TRBV20-1 and TRBJ2-7, with 8 bases that match TRBD2. The CDR3 totals 13 residues. Unmatched junction bases numbered 3, after V lost 5 bases and J lost 0 bases. CDR1 is DFQATT and CDR2 is SNEGSKA in the germline V gene (reference sequence). The CDR3 region has the DNA TGCAGTGCTTCAAGCGGGAGCTCCTACGAGCAGTACTTC. It specifies CSASSGSSYEQYF.

This clonotype was counted a few times. This chain uses TRBV20-1 with TRBJ2-5, with 8 positions matching TRBD1. The CDR3 loop spans 16 amino acids. The trim removed 4 bases at V and 4 bases at J, leaving 14 bases unmatched. Looked up from germline, CDR1 is DFQATT and CDR2 is SNEGSKA (reference sequence). The DNA for the CDR3 is TGCAGTGCTACCAGGGGGCCCGTGGGGATAAGAGAGACCCAGTACTTC. It is translated as CSATRGPVGIRETQYF.

This clonotype has more than one count but fewer than ten. The V gene is TRBV6-1, the J gene TRBJ2-5; D is ambiguous. The CDR3 spans 13 residues. The V gene lost 6 bases and the J gene lost 5 bases, with 13 bases spanning the gap. Germline values: CDR1 MNHNS, CDR2 SASEGT. Written as DNA, the CDR3 is TGTGCCAGCAGCCGGCCAGCGAGGGAGACCCAGTACTTC. Translated: CASSRPARETQYF.

This clonotype occurred many times. CDR3 bases: TGTGCCAGCAGGCCCCTGGGGACCCATAACACTGAAGCTTTCTTT. Translated, it gives CASRPLGTHNTEAFF. The chain carries TRBV28 and TRBJ1-1; D might be TRBD1 (5 bases). The length of the CDR3 is 15 residues. Trimming stripped 6 bases from V and 2 bases from J, with 16 bases between. CDR1 and CDR2 (germline): MDHEN, SYDVKM.

This clonotype has just a few counts. The chain combines TRBV27 with TRBJ2-3; TRBD2 matches at 10 bases. The CDR3 runs 15 residues. The V segment lost 0 bases and the J segment 5 bases; nucleotides outside the gene matches: 2. From germline, CDR1 is MNHEY and CDR2 SMNVEV (reference sequence). Here the CDR3 DNA reads TGTGCCAGCAGTTTATCGGGGACTAGCGTAGATACGCAGTATTTT. The encoded protein is CASSLSGTSVDTQYF.

This clonotype was picked up a small number of times. The gene calls are TRBV14 and TRBJ2-4; D may be TRBD1 or TRBD2 (5 bases each). With 3 bases removed from V and 11 bases from J, the gap between germline ends came to 23 bases. This CDR3 is 16 amino acids long. Germline V CDR1 and CDR2: SGHDN, FVKESK. The CDR3 is CASSQGPGTAQNFQYF. Here the CDR3 DNA reads TGTGCCAGCAGCCAGGGTCCCGGGACGGCACAAAATTTTCAGTACTTC.

This clonotype was picked up many times. This sequence joins TRBV29-1 and TRBJ2-3, with 13 nucleotides matching TRBD2. The ends lost 6 bases at V and 6 bases at J; junction bases unmatched: 12. The CDR3 contains 16 residues. CDR1 SQVTM and CDR2 ANQGSEA come from the germline V gene. CDR3 in DNA: TGCAGCGTACACCTTGGACTAGCGGGAGTAACTGATACGCAGTATTTT. Its translation: CSVHLGLAGVTDTQYF.

The gene calls are TRBV2 and TRBJ2-4; TRBD2 matches 7 bases. CDR1 and CDR2 from the germline V gene are SNHLY and FYNNEI. Trimming cost V 3 bases and J 3 bases; bases outside gene matches: 11. The CDR3 spans 17 residues. As DNA, the CDR3 is TGTGCCAGCAGTGACATTTCCGTGGGAGGGGTCAAAAACATTCAGTACTTC. It is translated as CASSDISVGGVKNIQYF. The complete variable domain, with remaining parts taken from reference TRBV2 and TRBJ2-4, reads EPEVTQTPSHQVTQMGQEVILRCVPISNHLYFYWYRQILGQKVEFLVSFYNNEISEKSEIFDDQFSVERPDGSNFTLKIRSTKLEDSAMYFCASSDISVGGVKNIQYFGAGTRLSVL.

This clonotype was observed at least ten times. The V and J genes are TRBV5-1 and TRBJ2-7; no firm D call. Trimming pared 5 bases from V and 0 bases from J, leaving 6 bases between. This CDR3 has 12 residues. Germline V gene sequence: CDR1 SGHRS, CDR2 YFSETQ. The DNA for the CDR3 is TGCGCCAGCAGTGGTCACTCCTACGAGCAGTACTTC. Protein product: CASSGHSYEQYF.

This clonotype occurred many times. The chain uses TRBV12-3 or TRBV12-4 and TRBJ1-5; D gene uncertain. The CDR3 loop spans 15 amino acids. The germline V and J ends were trimmed by 5 bases and 4 bases, with 15 bases remaining between them. CDR3 nucleotides: TGTGCCAGCAGTCTTGGTACAAGTGGTAATCAGCCCCAGCATTTT. It is translated as CASSLGTSGNQPQHF.

This clonotype was detected many times. This chain links TRBV2 with TRBJ2-7, with 9 bases matching TRBD1. The CDR3 contains 15 residues. From germline, CDR1 is SNHLY and CDR2 FYNNEI. Trimming removed 4 bases from V and 0 bases from J; junction bases left unmatched: 4. The CDR3 coding sequence is TGTGCCAGCAGTGGACAGGGGGGCAGCTCCTACGAGCAGTACTTC. It translates to CASSGQGGSSYEQYF.

The V gene is TRBV11-2, the J gene TRBJ2-7, with 7 positions matching TRBD1. The CDR3 is 14 residues long. Germline CDR1 reads SGHAT; CDR2 reads FQNNGV. Germline trimming cut 8 bases from V and 5 bases from J; bases unmatched to any gene: 12. CDR3 in amino acids: CASGPQTGFDEQYF. For the CDR3, the DNA is TGTGCCAGCGGCCCGCAGACAGGGTTCGACGAGCAGTACTTC.

Comments on this clonotype: Just one base apart from a much larger clone, this may be a read error. The genes are TRBV20-1 and TRBJ2-2; 7 nucleotides line up with TRBD1. The germline gives CDR1 DFQATT, CDR2 SNEGSKA (reference sequence). The CDR3 covers 16 residues. CDR3 residues: CSATNTGAPNTGEQFF. CDR3 DNA sequence: TGCAGTGCTACCAACACAGGGGCGCCGAACACCGGGGAGCAGTTTTTT.

This clonotype was detected only a few times. V and J are TRBV6-1 and TRBJ1-5, with 10 bases aligning to TRBD1. Trimming cost V 6 bases and J 2 bases; bases outside gene matches: 7. CDR1 MNHNS and CDR2 SASEGT come from the germline V gene. CDR3 length: 16 amino acids. CDR3 protein: CASSWTGGGGNQPQHF. The CDR3, as DNA: TGTGCCAGCAGCTGGACAGGGGGGGGAGGCAATCAGCCCCAGCATTTT.

This clonotype was recorded at least ten times. V gene TRBV20-1 combines with J gene TRBJ2-1; 9 nucleotides match TRBD2. The V gene end was trimmed by 3 bases and the J gene end by 7 bases; junction bases not matched to a gene: 7. The CDR3 spans 14 residues. Per germline, CDR1 DFQATT and CDR2 SNEGSKA (reference sequence). The DNA for the CDR3 is TGCAGTGCTAGGGGACTAGCATCGGTAAATGAGCAGTTCTTC. The encoded protein is CSARGLASVNEQFF.

V usage is TRBV25-1 and J usage is TRBJ2-7, with D uncertain. Germline loops: CDR1 MGHDK, CDR2 SYGVNS. V lost 5 bases and J lost 1, with 12 bases in between. This CDR3 has 14 residues. In DNA form, the CDR3 reads TGTGCCAGCAGTCCCGAGCGCAGTTCCTACGAGCAGTACTTC. Translated: CASSPERSSYEQYF.

This clonotype was counted at least ten times. The gene calls are TRBV28 and TRBJ1-6, with D maybe TRBD1 (6 bases). This CDR3 contains 13 residues. With 8 bases removed from V and 5 bases from J, the gap between germline ends came to 10 bases. Germline CDR1 reads MDHEN; CDR2 reads SYDVKM. CDR3 bases: TGTGCCAGCCGGGACATAAATAATTCACCCCTCCACTTT. Its translation is CASRDINNSPLHF.

This clonotype was detected ten times or more. The chain employs TRBV15 and TRBJ2-1; D is undetermined. Trimming shortened V by 5 bases and J by 4 bases, and 12 bases separated the two germline ends. The CDR3 sequence is 14 residues long. From germline, CDR1 is LNHNV and CDR2 YYDKDF (reference sequence). The DNA for the CDR3 is TGTGCCACCAGCTTTTGGGGATCTTACAATGAGCAGTTCTTC. Residues: CATSFWGSYNEQFF.

This clonotype was seen at least ten times. V and J are TRBV4-1 and TRBJ1-4; D is unclear. Germline values: CDR1 MGHRA, CDR2 YSYEKL. The ends were cut back, 4 bases at V and 7 bases at J, with 22 bases in the middle. The CDR3 runs to 17 residues. Written as DNA, the CDR3 is TGCGCCAGCAGCCTCCGGGGAGCGGATTACGTGGGTGAAAAACTGTTTTTT. This translates into CASSLRGADYVGEKLFF.

The sample holds a few counts of this clonotype. The chain links TRBV20-1 to TRBJ2-5; the D call may be TRBD1 or TRBD2 (7 bases each). The germline V gene has CDR1 DFQATT and CDR2 SNEGSKA (reference sequence). V was pared by 4 bases and J by 5 bases, with 20 bases between. This CDR3 spans 15 amino acids. The CDR3 sequence is CSANRGGGRLETQYF. The CDR3 region has the DNA TGCAGTGCTAACAGGGGAGGCGGGAGATTGGAGACCCAGTACTTC.

This clonotype was seen ten or more times. The V call is TRBV30, the J call TRBJ1-1; D is undetermined. The V end was cut by 0 bases, the J end by 0 bases, with 8 bases between. Germline V CDR1 and CDR2: GTSNPN, SVGIG (reference sequence). This CDR3 contains 14 residues. The CDR3 loop is CAWSVSLLNTEAFF. The CDR3 DNA reads TGTGCCTGGAGTGTCTCCCTGCTGAACACTGAAGCTTTCTTT. The full variable domain, completed using reference TRBV30 and TRBJ1-1, is SQTIHQWPATLVQPVGSPLSLECTVEGTSNPNLYWYRQAAGRGLQLLFYSVGIGQISSEVPQNLSASRPQDRQFILSSKKLLLSDSGFYLCAWSVSLLNTEAFFGQGTRLTVV.

This clonotype appeared many times. This chain connects TRBV12-3 or TRBV12-4 to TRBJ2-3; 8 bases agree with TRBD2. The CDR3 runs 14 residues. The V gene end was trimmed by 7 bases and the J gene end by 4 bases; junction bases not matched to a gene: 7. Written as DNA, the CDR3 is TGTGCCAGCAAGACGGGAGGGCCCTCAGATACGCAGTATTTT. Amino acid sequence: CASKTGGPSDTQYF.

This clonotype was detected ten times or more. The rearrangement uses TRBV3-1 and TRBJ2-1; 14 bases map to TRBD2. The germline CDR1 and CDR2 sequences are LGHDT and YNNKEL (reference sequence). Losses at the gene ends were 8 bases for V and 2 bases for J; bases not matched to a gene: 2. The CDR3 is made up of 15 amino acids. The CDR3 nucleotides are TGTGCCAGCCGACTAGCGGGAGGGCCCTACAATGAGCAGTTCTTC. It yields the protein CASRLAGGPYNEQFF.

In its sample, this clonotype was seen many times. The chain's CDR3 is CASSGGLNYGYTF. The CDR3 bases are TGTGCCAGCAGTGGGGGACTAAACTATGGCTACACCTTC. J is TRBJ1-2 and V is TRBV28; TRBD1 might be the D (5 bases). Trimming left V 5 bases short and J 2 bases short, with 9 bases between. This CDR3 has 13 residues. Per the germline V gene, CDR1 is MDHEN and CDR2 is SYDVKM.

This clonotype has at least ten counts. The J gene is TRBJ2-4, the V gene TRBV28, with unresolved D. V was clipped by 5 bases and J by 2 bases, with 22 bases between them. This CDR3 comprises 18 residues. Germline CDR1 is MDHEN and CDR2 is SYDVKM. CDR3 loop: CASSRDRERMVSKNIQYF. CDR3 DNA: TGTGCCAGCAGTCGTGACCGAGAGAGGATGGTATCCAAAAACATTCAGTACTTC. Full variable domain (remainder filled in from reference TRBV28 and TRBJ2-4): DVKVTQSSRYLVKRTGEKVFLECVQDMDHENMFWYRQDPGLGLRLIYFSYDVKMKEKGDIPEGYSVSREKKERFSLILESASTNQTSMYLCASSRDRERMVSKNIQYFGAGTRLSVL.